Listed below are T cell receptor beta chains from one sample, sequenced in a study of untreated major depressive disorder. Profiled with immunoSEQ multiplex PCR; TCRdb holds only in-frame clones, not every one. The sample records about 21,000 clones, nearly 90% being singletons. Input material: CD4+ T cells from PBMCs. The receptors were gathered from a woman aged 40 to 50 in good health. Both conserved end residues are part of each CDR3. D genes are given only for firm matches. Some rows mark clone size as missing; the rest say once, few, many or name a class of expanded clone.

v_gene,abundance,d_gene,j_gene,CDR3nt,CDR3aa
TRBV6-1,NA,NA,TRBJ2-3,TGTGCCAGCAGTGAACTGTTGGGAAATACGCAGTATTTT,CASSELLGNTQYF
TRBV7-9,NA,TRBD1,TRBJ1-2,TGTGCCAGCAACAGGGACAGCACTAACTATGGCTACACCTTC,CASNRDSTNYGYTF
TRBV19,NA,NA,TRBJ1-5,TGTGCCAGTAGTCGCCTTCCTAATTCCGGCGGCAATCAGCCCCAGCATTTT,CASSRLPNSGGNQPQHF
TRBV4-2,NA,NA,TRBJ2-2,TGTGCCAGCAGCCAAGATCCTTTGGGGCGGAACACCGGGGAGCTGTTTTTT,CASSQDPLGRNTGELFF
TRBV14,NA,NA,TRBJ2-5,TGTGCCAGCAGCCAAGGCATGGAGACCCAGTACTTC,CASSQGMETQYF
TRBV7-2,once,TRBD1,TRBJ1-2,TGTGCCAGCAGCATGGAGCCCGGGACAGGGGCGGGCTACACCTTC,CASSMEPGTGAGYTF
TRBV4-1,NA,NA,TRBJ2-3,TGCGCCAGCAGCCAAGTACGTGGGGGGGCAAAAACAGATACGCAGTATTTT,CASSQVRGGAKTDTQYF
TRBV15,NA,TRBD1,TRBJ2-7,TGTGCCACCAGCAGAGCACAGGGGAGCTCCTACGAGCAGTACTTC,CATSRAQGSSYEQYF
TRBV5-1,once,TRBD2,TRBJ2-1,TGCGCCAGCAGCTCCTTACCCGGGACTAGCTTGGGTGAGCAGTTCTTC,CASSSLPGTSLGEQFF
TRBV28,NA,NA,TRBJ1-2,TGTGCCAGCCAACCCCCCTCCACAAGCACCTATGGCTACACCTTC,CASQPPSTSTYGYTF
TRBV27,NA,NA,TRBJ1-2,TGTGCCAGCAGTTCTGGGGCGGTTGGGTATGGCTACACCTTC,CASSSGAVGYGYTF
TRBV5-1,NA,TRBD1,TRBJ2-1,TGCGCCAGCCGCATGGGACAGACAGTCAATGAGCAGTTCTTC,CASRMGQTVNEQFF
TRBV18,NA,TRBD1,TRBJ1-2,TGTGCCAGCTCACCGGACAGGGGAAGTGGCTACACCTTC,CASSPDRGSGYTF
TRBV29-1,NA,TRBD2,TRBJ2-2,TGCAGCGTTGGAAGGGAGGGAGACACCGGGGAGCTGTTTTTT,CSVGREGDTGELFF
TRBV19,NA,NA,TRBJ1-2,TGTGCCAGTAGTACCAGGCCCGATTGGGGCTACACCTTC,CASSTRPDWGYTF
TRBV5-1,NA,NA,TRBJ2-5,TGCGCCAGCAGGCGGGCAGACCAAGAGACCCAGTACTTC,CASRRADQETQYF
TRBV10-2,NA,NA,TRBJ1-5,TGCGCCAGCAGTGAGCGGAACAATCAGCCCCAGCATTTT,CASSERNNQPQHF
TRBV30,NA,NA,TRBJ2-1,TGTGCCTGGAGTATGACTAGTATCAGCTACAATGAGCAGTTCTTC,CAWSMTSISYNEQFF
TRBV27,NA,TRBD2,TRBJ2-1,TGTGCCAGCAGTCGAGAAGCTAGCGGGGGTAAAGATGAGCAGTTCTTC,CASSREASGGKDEQFF
TRBV5-1,NA,NA,TRBJ2-3,TGCGCCAGCAGCTTGGGTCTGTCCCCCTACACAGATACGCAGTATTTT,CASSLGLSPYTDTQYF
TRBV6-1,once,NA,TRBJ1-2,TGTGCCAGCAGTGAAGTTGTGACAGCTTGGAGGGATGGCTACACCTTC,CASSEVVTAWRDGYTF
TRBV6-4,few,NA,TRBJ1-2,TGTGCCAGCTACGAGTCGGGGCGAGGCTACACCTTC,CASYESGRGYTF
TRBV6-1,NA,TRBD1,TRBJ1-5,TGTGCCAGCAGCACAGGGGGCAGCGTGTATCAGCCCCAGCATTTT,CASSTGGSVYQPQHF
TRBV23-1,NA,NA,TRBJ1-4,TGCGCCAGAGGACAACCGGAGGAAAAACTGTTTTTT,CARGQPEEKLFF
TRBV5-1,NA,NA,TRBJ2-7,TGCGCCAGCAGCTTGCGGTCCTTACGGGCCAAAGACTACGAGCAGTACTTC,CASSLRSLRAKDYEQYF
TRBV29-1,NA,NA,TRBJ1-1,TGCAGCGGGCTGATCGTCACTGAAGCTTTCTTT,CSGLIVTEAFF
TRBV28,NA,NA,TRBJ2-5,TGTGCCAGCAGTTTCAGAGGTAGGCAGGGGACCCAAGAGACCCAGTACTTC,CASSFRGRQGTQETQYF
TRBV5-4,NA,NA,TRBJ2-7,TGTGCCAGCAGCTTGGTCGCAGGTCCTACCTACGAGCAGTACTTC,CASSLVAGPTYEQYF
TRBV28,NA,NA,TRBJ1-2,TGTGCCAGCAGTTTTAGCCTCAACTATGGCTACACCTTC,CASSFSLNYGYTF
TRBV19,NA,TRBD2,TRBJ2-2,TGTGCCAGTACCAGCGGGAGGGTGAACACCGGGGAGCTGTTTTTT,CASTSGRVNTGELFF
TRBV5-1,NA,NA,TRBJ2-5,TGCGCCAGCAGCCCAGCACAGGGTGGGGGAGAGACCCAGTACTTC,CASSPAQGGGETQYF
TRBV27,NA,NA,TRBJ2-3,TGTGCCAGCAGCAGAAAAGGACAGTCCAGGGATACGCAGTATTTT,CASSRKGQSRDTQYF
TRBV5-1,NA,NA,TRBJ2-5,TGCGCCAGCAGCTTGGGTGGGGGGATTCAAGAGACCCAGTACTTC,CASSLGGGIQETQYF
TRBV5-4,NA,TRBD1,TRBJ1-2,TGTGCCAGCAGCTTGGGGCCGGGACAGGGTGATGGCTACACCTTC,CASSLGPGQGDGYTF
TRBV12-5,NA,TRBD2,TRBJ2-6,TGTGCTAGTGGTTTACTAGCGGGAGTTAGTTCTGGGGCCAACGTCCTGACTTTC,CASGLLAGVSSGANVLTF
TRBV28,NA,TRBD1,TRBJ2-2,TGTGCCAGCAGGGGACAGGGGGCCGCCGGGGAGCTGTTTTTT,CASRGQGAAGELFF
TRBV29-1,NA,TRBD2,TRBJ2-3,TGCAGCGTTGAAAACCGACTAGCGGTTAGCACAGATACGCAGTATTTT,CSVENRLAVSTDTQYF
TRBV6-6,NA,NA,TRBJ2-3,TGTGCCAGCAGTTACCCGACTGGCACAGATACGCAGTATTTT,CASSYPTGTDTQYF